These 32 T cell receptor beta chains originate from one sample sequenced in a study of lymphopenia after photon versus proton radiotherapy. Method: immunoSEQ multiplex PCR; TCRdb's copy keeps in-frame clones and lacks some. The sample yields about 65,000 clones, 75% to 90% seen once. The sample here was peripheral blood, taken from a patient treated with proton-based radiotherapy. The receptors originated from a man at least 80 years old with esophageal cancer.

The rearrangement joins TRBV10-3 to TRBJ1-6; D unclear. CDR1 and CDR2 from the germline V gene are ENHRY and SYGVKD. The CDR3 runs to 13 residues. V dropped 3 bases and J dropped 10 bases, with 10 bases sitting between them. CDR3 sequence reads: CAISDVVQSPLHF. Here the CDR3 DNA reads TGTGCCATCAGTGATGTAGTACAATCACCCCTCCACTTT.

The V and J genes are TRBV6-5 and TRBJ2-7; D perhaps matches TRBD2 (6 bases). The germline V gene has CDR1 MNHEY and CDR2 SVGAGI. The CDR3 spans 15 residues. Between the trimmed V and J ends, which lost 6 bases and 0 bases, there was a span of 15 bases. The CDR3 loop is CASSRPGASSYEQYF. The DNA of the CDR3 is TGTGCCAGCAGCCGCCCGGGAGCCAGCTCCTACGAGCAGTACTTC.

This chain links TRBV10-3 with TRBJ2-2; D call uncertain. Between the trimmed V and J ends, which lost 10 bases and 2 bases, there was a span of 8 bases. The CDR3 contains 12 residues. Germline-derived CDR1 and CDR2 are ENHRY and SYGVKD. DNA of the CDR3: TGTGCCACCGGCCCAAACACCGGGGAGCTGTTTTTT. Translated, it gives CATGPNTGELFF.

V usage is TRBV7-9 and J usage is TRBJ2-7; D remains ambiguous. Looked up from germline, CDR1 is SEHNR and CDR2 is FQNEAQ (reference sequence). Trimming shortened V by 10 bases and J by 2 bases, and 15 bases separated the two germline ends. The CDR3 has 13 amino acids. This chain's CDR3 is CATTGRTTYEQYF. In nucleotides, the CDR3 is TGTGCCACCACCGGCCGGACGACCTACGAGCAGTACTTC.

V usage is TRBV6-1 and J usage is TRBJ2-3; D is undetermined. V lost 1 base and J 2 bases, leaving 13 bases between the germline ends. In germline, CDR1 is MNHNS, CDR2 SASEGT. This CDR3 contains 16 residues. CDR3 amino acids: CASSEGPWGITDTQYF. The CDR3 DNA is TGTGCCAGCAGTGAAGGACCGTGGGGTATCACAGATACGCAGTATTTT.

The chain employs TRBV4-3 and TRBJ1-6; D gene unclear. Germline V gene sequence: CDR1 LGHNA, CDR2 YSLEER. Trimming removed 0 bases from V and 7 bases from J, with 10 bases in between. The CDR3 consists of 15 residues. The CDR3 nucleotides read TGCGCCAGCAGCCAAGATATATCGGGAAATTCACCCCTCCACTTT. Translation: CASSQDISGNSPLHF.

This clone was seen a few times. The chain links TRBV27 to TRBJ1-2, with TRBD1 as a possible D gene (5 bases). Germline assignment: CDR1 MNHEY and CDR2 SMNVEV (reference sequence). Trimming pared 0 bases from V and 7 bases from J, leaving 15 bases between. CDR3 length: 15 amino acids. This CDR3 is CASSLSLGPGSGYTF. CDR3 sequence (DNA): TGTGCCAGCAGTTTATCTCTGGGGCCAGGGTCTGGCTACACCTTC.

In regard to this clone: A read error may account for a junction end that differs from germline. The rearrangement links TRBV7-2 to TRBJ2-7, with D perhaps TRBD1 (7 bases). The CDR3 covers 14 residues. Germline CDR1 is SGHTA and CDR2 is FQGNSA. CDR3 region: CASSLAHRGYEQYF. The CDR3 DNA follows: TGTGCCAGCAGCCTAGCGCACAGGGGTTACGAGCAGTACTTC.

The chain is built from TRBV7-3 and TRBJ2-1; 8 nucleotides line up with TRBD2. The CDR3 extends over 16 amino acids. The V segment lost 0 bases and the J segment 5 bases; nucleotides outside the gene matches: 6. Germline CDR1 SGHTA, CDR2 FQGTGA. This CDR3 is CASSLTPAGVNNEQFF. CDR3 in DNA: TGTGCCAGCAGCTTAACTCCAGCGGGGGTTAACAATGAGCAGTTCTTC.

The V and J genes are TRBV9 and TRBJ2-3, with D maybe TRBD1 (6 bases). V lost 4 bases and J lost 0, with 12 bases in between. The germline V gene has CDR1 SGDLS and CDR2 YYNGEE. This CDR3 region has 15 residues. The CDR3 sequence is CASSFTQGSTDTQYF. DNA of the CDR3: TGTGCCAGCAGCTTCACCCAGGGGAGCACAGATACGCAGTATTTT.

The chain carries TRBV19 and TRBJ2-1; unclear D gene. Trimming removed 7 bases from V and 0 bases from J, with 1 base in between. This CDR3 spans 11 amino acids. Germline CDR1 LNHDA, CDR2 SQIVND (reference sequence). The CDR3 region is CASISYNEQFF. CDR3 sequence (DNA): TGTGCCAGTATCTCCTACAATGAGCAGTTCTTC.

The chain carries TRBV5-4 and TRBJ2-3; the match to TRBD2 covers 9 bases. Unmatched junction bases numbered 9, after V lost 4 bases and J lost 3 bases. Germline V gene data show CDR1 as SGHNT and CDR2 as YYREEE (reference sequence). The CDR3 has 16 residues. The CDR3 DNA is TGTGCCAGCAGCACCCCTAGCGGGATGGGTACAGATACGCAGTATTTT. Translated: CASSTPSGMGTDTQYF.

This clone was recorded only once. The chain recombines TRBV30 with TRBJ2-7; D not resolved. The CDR3 totals 12 residues. The germline CDR1 and CDR2 sequences are GTSNPN and SVGIG (reference sequence). Trimming removed 1 base from V and 1 base from J, with 5 bases in between. CDR3 in DNA: TGTGCCTGGAGTGCTCGGTCCTACGAGCAGTACTTC. Translation gives CAWSARSYEQYF.

This clone occurred many times. The chain is built from TRBV18 and TRBJ2-5, with TRBD2 identical over 11 bases. CDR3 size: 15 residues. The germline gives CDR1 KGHSH, CDR2 LQKENI. V shed 4 bases, J shed 5 bases, and the junction held 6 bases outside the gene matches. The CDR3 sequence is CASSQLAGVDETQYF. In nucleotides, the CDR3 is TGTGCCAGCTCACAACTAGCGGGGGTTGATGAGACCCAGTACTTC. Combining the CDR3 with reference TRBV18 and TRBJ2-5 gives the whole variable domain NAGVMQNPRHLVRRRGQEARLRCSPMKGHSHVYWYRQLPEEGLKFMVYLQKENIIDESGMPKERFSAEFPKEGPSILRIQQVVRGDSAAYFCASSQLAGVDETQYFGPGTRLLVL.

This chain links TRBV18 with TRBJ2-7; TRBD2 might be the D (5 bases). CDR3 length equals 13 residues. Trimming shortened V by 3 bases and J by 4 bases, and 10 bases separated the two germline ends. The germline V gene has CDR1 KGHSH and CDR2 LQKENI. CDR3 nucleotide sequence: TGTGCCAGCTCACCGCAAGGGAGATACGAGCAGTACTTC. Translating it yields CASSPQGRYEQYF.

This clone was seen a handful of times. The chain combines TRBV19 with TRBJ2-7, with D unresolved. This CDR3 region has 13 residues. Germline V CDR1 and CDR2: LNHDA, SQIVND (reference sequence). Deletions cut 3 bases from V and 3 bases from J, with 9 bases between. CDR3 sequence reads: CASSMDRFYEQYF. CDR3 coding DNA: TGTGCCAGTAGTATGGACCGGTTCTACGAGCAGTACTTC.

V and J are TRBV30 and TRBJ1-1; perhaps TRBD1 as D (6 bases). V lost 5 bases and J 4 bases, leaving 17 bases between the germline ends. This CDR3 contains 14 residues. Germline V gene sequence: CDR1 GTSNPN, CDR2 SVGIG (reference sequence). This chain's CDR3 is CAWGRGGYGTEAFF. The CDR3 DNA reads as TGTGCCTGGGGGCGAGGGGGATATGGCACTGAAGCTTTCTTT.

The chain has TRBV6-4 and TRBJ2-3; weak D call: TRBD1 (5 bases). CDR1 and CDR2 (germline): MRHNA, SNTAGT. The CDR3 contains 14 residues. V was shortened by 3 bases and J by 5 bases, with 12 bases between the two germline ends. The chain's CDR3 is CASSEGAEQDTQYF. CDR3 coding DNA: TGTGCCAGCAGTGAAGGGGCGGAACAAGATACGCAGTATTTT.

The chain recombines TRBV5-1 with TRBJ2-3; 11 bases line up with TRBD1. Germline V gene sequence: CDR1 SGHRS, CDR2 YFSETQ. The CDR3 is 15 residues long. V was clipped by 4 bases and J by 3 bases; unmatched bases: 4. The CDR3 DNA follows: TGCGCCAGCAGCCTGGGACAGGGGGTGACAGATACGCAGTATTTT. It yields the protein CASSLGQGVTDTQYF.

The CDR3 sequence: CASGRQQNEQFF. CDR3 DNA sequence: TGTGCCAGCGGTCGGCAGCAGAATGAGCAGTTCTTC. The chain is built from TRBV11-3 and TRBJ2-1; no clear D gene. The V and J ends lost 8 bases and 7 bases respectively, with 12 bases between them. The CDR3 runs to 12 residues. From germline, CDR1 is SGHNT and CDR2 YENEEA.

V and J are TRBV9 and TRBJ2-5; TRBD2 matches at 11 bases. CDR1 and CDR2 (germline): SGDLS, YYNGEE. Trimming cost V 5 bases and J 5 bases; bases outside gene matches: 14. The CDR3 consists of 17 residues. The CDR3 here is CASSYIAGGPGEETQYF. CDR3 nucleotide sequence: TGTGCCAGCAGTTATATAGCGGGAGGGCCGGGAGAGGAGACCCAGTACTTC. The full variable domain, its missing parts supplied by reference TRBV9 and TRBJ2-5, is DSGVTQTPKHLITATGQRVTLRCSPRSGDLSVYWYQQSLDQGLQFLIQYYNGEERAKGNILERFSAQQFPDLHSELNLSSLELGDSALYFCASSYIAGGPGEETQYFGPGTRLLVL.

J is TRBJ1-2 and V is TRBV7-2; tentative D call: TRBD1 (5 bases). CDR3 length: 14 residues. Trimming pared 4 bases from V and 7 bases from J, leaving 16 bases between. Germline CDR1 is SGHTA and CDR2 is FQGNSA. CDR3 in amino acids: CASSSGGWSTGYTF. The CDR3 nucleotides are TGTGCCAGCAGCTCGGGGGGGTGGTCAACTGGCTACACCTTC.

The chain has TRBV6-6 and TRBJ2-5; weak D call: TRBD1 (7 bases). Per the germline V gene, CDR1 is MNHNY and CDR2 is SVGAGI (reference sequence). Trimming stripped 2 bases from V and 4 bases from J, with 8 bases between. The CDR3 length is 13 residues. CDR3 in DNA: TGTGCCAGCAGTTACCAGGGGGGAGAGACCCAGTACTTC. It translates to CASSYQGGETQYF.

The genes are TRBV15 and TRBJ2-5; unclear D gene. The CDR3 is 16 amino acids. Germline V gene data show CDR1 as LNHNV and CDR2 as YYDKDF (reference sequence). The V gene lost 0 bases and the J gene lost 2 bases, with 13 bases spanning the gap. DNA for the CDR3: TGTGCCACCAGCAGAGATTTTGTCAGCCTTCAAGAGACCCAGTACTTC. Its protein product is CATSRDFVSLQETQYF.

V gene TRBV5-1 combines with J gene TRBJ2-7, with D possibly being TRBD2 (6 bases). The V gene lost 2 bases and the J gene lost 3 bases, with 9 bases spanning the gap. The length of the CDR3 is 13 residues. The germline V gene has CDR1 SGHRS and CDR2 YFSETQ. CDR3 amino acids: CASSFPEGYEQYF. The CDR3 region has the DNA TGCGCCAGCAGCTTCCCGGAGGGCTACGAGCAGTACTTC.

This clone was counted once. The chain uses TRBV2 and TRBJ2-4; tentatively, D is TRBD1 or TRBD2 (5 bases each). Germline V gene sequence: CDR1 SNHLY, CDR2 FYNNEI. This CDR3 has 15 amino acids. Trimming shortened V by 6 bases and J by 4 bases, and 16 bases separated the two germline ends. Here the CDR3 reads CASSAAKGEKNIQYF. The DNA for the CDR3 is TGTGCCAGCAGCGCCGCCAAAGGGGAGAAAAACATTCAGTACTTC.

The rearrangement joins TRBV29-1 to TRBJ2-7; TRBD1 matches 7 bases. Looked up from germline, CDR1 is SQVTM and CDR2 is ANQGSEA. CDR3 length: 13 amino acids. J lost 0 bases, V lost 7 bases, and 6 bases had no gene match. The CDR3 bases are TGCAGCGCTTCCGGGACAGACTCCTACGAGCAGTACTTC. Protein sequence: CSASGTDSYEQYF.

The chain has TRBV7-2 and TRBJ2-7; no firm D call. Trimming left V 2 bases short and J 2 bases short, with 10 bases between. Germline-derived CDR1 and CDR2 are SGHTA and FQGNSA. The CDR3 runs to 14 residues. CDR3 in amino acids: CASSLLPETYEQYF. DNA of the CDR3: TGTGCCAGCAGCTTACTTCCAGAAACCTACGAGCAGTACTTC. The full variable domain, with the rest looked up from reference TRBV7-2 and TRBJ2-7, is GAGVSQSPSNKVTEKGKDVELRCDPISGHTALYWYRQSLGQGLEFLIYFQGNSAPDKSGLPSDRFSAERTGGSVSTLTIQRTQQEDSAVYLCASSLLPETYEQYFGPGTRLTVT.

This chain uses TRBV11-2 with TRBJ2-3, with D possibly matching TRBD2 (5 bases). CDR1 and CDR2 from the germline V gene are SGHAT and FQNNGV. The CDR3 length is 14 residues. Trimming removed 1 base at V and 8 bases at J, with 13 bases between. The CDR3 is CASSLGGLSGTQYF. The DNA for the CDR3 is TGTGCCAGCAGCTTAGGCGGACTGTCCGGTACGCAGTATTTT. Variable domain in full (rest from reference TRBV11-2 and TRBJ2-3): EAGVAQSPRYKIIEKRQSVAFWCNPISGHATLYWYQQILGQGPKLLIQFQNNGVVDDSQLPKDRFSAERLKGVDSTLKIQPAKLEDSAVYLCASSLGGLSGTQYFGPGTRLTVL.

V and J are TRBV21-1 and TRBJ1-2. TRBV21-1 is noted as a pseudogene. The CDR3 is 13 amino acids. The CDR3 reads CARVRGLNYGYTF. CDR3 coding DNA: TGTGCCAGAGTACGGGGCCTTAACTATGGCTACACCTTC.

Only a few counts were recorded for this clone. Since the CDR3 does not end with the conserved phenylalanine or tryptophan, this likely comes from a read error. No DNA is shown, since the ends of the CDR3 on it are uncertain; the CDR3 is the one TCRdb lists. The V and J genes are TRBV6-1 and TRBJ1-2. The CDR3 spans 11 residues, counting both ends. Looked up from germline, CDR1 is MNHNS and CDR2 is SASEGT. CDR3 in amino acids: CASSEGVRPTL.

This chain joins TRBV2 and TRBJ1-5, with 7 bases matching TRBD1. The CDR3 consists of 15 residues. CDR1 is SNHLY and CDR2 is FYNNEI in the germline V gene. Trimming took 4 bases from V and 4 from J; bases not matched to a gene: 7. CDR3 coding DNA: TGTGCCAGCAGTGCCGAGGGACAGAGGAATCAGCCCCAGCATTTT. Protein: CASSAEGQRNQPQHF.